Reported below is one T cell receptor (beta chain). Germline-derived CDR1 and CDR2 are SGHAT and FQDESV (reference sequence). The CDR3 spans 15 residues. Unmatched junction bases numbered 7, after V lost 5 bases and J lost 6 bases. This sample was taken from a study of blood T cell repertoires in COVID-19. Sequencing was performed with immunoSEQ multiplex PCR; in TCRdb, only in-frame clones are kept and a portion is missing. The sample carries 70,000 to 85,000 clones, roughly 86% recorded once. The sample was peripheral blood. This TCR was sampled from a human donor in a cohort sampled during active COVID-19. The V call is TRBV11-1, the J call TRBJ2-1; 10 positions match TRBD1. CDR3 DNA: TGTGCCAGCAGCATTCGGACAGGGGGGAGCAATGAGCAGTTCTTC. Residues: CASSIRTGGSNEQFF.